This T cell receptor (beta chain) was identified in a study of cytomegalovirus exposure and HLA in healthy donors. CDR3 length: 13 residues. The V gene's germline CDR1 is WSHSY and CDR2 SAAADI. J gave up 4 bases and V 8 bases, and 6 bases lay outside the gene matches. Comments on this clone: Its antigen is currently unknown.

Study-level findings and limits: Generally TCR sequences proved uncommon, though certain public TCRs appeared in numerous donors.

With 60 Vbeta and 13 Jbeta primers, the PCR was carried out. This table comes from immunoSEQ multiplex PCR, and its TCRdb copy is limited to in-frame clones, with some not included. Of approximately 170,000 clones in the sample, roughly 79% were seen once. The sequence came from a woman aged 35 to 49 in good health and CMV-seropositive. The V gene is TRBV10-2, the J gene TRBJ2-7, with 9 positions matching TRBD2. Sequencing was done on a sample of PBMCs. The DNA for the CDR3 is TGCGCCAGCCTCGCGGGGGGGCCTTACGAGCAGTACTTC. It is translated as CASLAGGPYEQYF.